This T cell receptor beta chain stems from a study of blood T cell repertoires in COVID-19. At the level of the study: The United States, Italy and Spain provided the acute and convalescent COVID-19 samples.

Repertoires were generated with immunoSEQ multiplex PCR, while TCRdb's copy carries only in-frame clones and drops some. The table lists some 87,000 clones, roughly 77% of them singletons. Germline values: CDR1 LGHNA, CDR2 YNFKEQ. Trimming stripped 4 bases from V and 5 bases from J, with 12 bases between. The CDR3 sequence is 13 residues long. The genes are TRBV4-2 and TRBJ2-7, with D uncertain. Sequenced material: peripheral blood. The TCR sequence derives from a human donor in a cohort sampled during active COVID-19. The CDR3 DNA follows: TGTGCCAGCAGCCGGTTACGACGGGACGAGCAGTACTTC. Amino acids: CASSRLRRDEQYF.